The rows below give T cell receptor beta chains drawn from one sample of a study of OX40 agonist ivuxolimab in advanced cancers. TCRdb's copy holds only in-frame clones and misses some; the assay was immunoSEQ multiplex PCR. The repertoire holds 40,000 to 55,000 clones, around 80% seen once, with 8.5% to 12% in the top ten. The sequencing here drew on CD4+ or CD8+ T cells sorted from blood, taken in a trial of the OX40 agonist ivuxolimab. These receptors all stem from an adult with an advanced solid tumor such as melanoma, head and neck, liver or kidney cancer. Both conserved end residues are part of each CDR3. D genes are given only for firm matches. Where a row states a size, it is once, few, many or the class of an expanded clone; other rows omit it.

CSGLAFAYNEQFF,TGCAGCGGCCTAGCTTTTGCCTACAATGAGCAGTTCTTC,TRBV29-1,few,-,TRBJ2-1
CASSLDSGLRTEAFF,TGCGCCAGCAGCTTAGATTCGGGGTTACGGACTGAAGCTTTCTTT,TRBV5-1,-,-,TRBJ1-1
CASSIDRRQGQGNFEKLFF,TGTGCCAGTAGTATAGATCGGCGGCAGGGACAGGGGAATTTCGAAAAACTGTTTTTT,TRBV19,-,TRBD1,TRBJ1-4
CASSSPDYRGHEQYF,TGTGCCAGCAGCTCACCCGATTACAGGGGCCACGAGCAGTACTTC,TRBV7-2,-,TRBD1,TRBJ2-7
CATIYNEQFF,TGTGCCACAATCTACAATGAGCAGTTCTTC,TRBV28,-,-,TRBJ2-1
CASSLPLIAGAGYEQHF,TGTGCCAGCAGCTTACCCTTGATAGCGGGAGCAGGGTACGAGCAGCACTTC,TRBV7-9,-,TRBD2,TRBJ2-7
CASSLGRNTGELFF,TGTGCCAGCAGCTTAGGACGAAACACCGGGGAGCTGTTTTTT,TRBV11-1,-,-,TRBJ2-2
CASSFGGTYGYTF,TGTGCCAGCAGCTTTGGGGGGACATATGGCTACACCTTC,TRBV5-8,-,-,TRBJ1-2
CASSQYSLAKNIQYF,TGTGCCAGCAGCCAATACTCACTAGCCAAAAACATTCAGTACTTC,TRBV5-5,once,-,TRBJ2-4
CASSLLASTYNEQFF,TGCGCCAGCAGCTTGCTCGCGAGTACCTACAATGAGCAGTTCTTC,TRBV5-1,-,-,TRBJ2-1
CASSPTGVAEAFF,TGTGCCAGCAGCCCAACAGGGGTGGCTGAAGCTTTCTTT,TRBV6-6,-,TRBD1,TRBJ1-1
CASSGYKETQYF,TGTGCCAGCAGTGGCTATAAAGAGACCCAGTACTTC,TRBV2,-,-,TRBJ2-5
CASSSRAGRGYNEQFF,TGTGCCAGCAGCTCCCGAGCCGGGAGGGGTTACAATGAGCAGTTCTTC,TRBV28,-,TRBD2,TRBJ2-1
CASSLGDRGVGTEAFF,TGTGCCAGCAGCTTAGGGGACAGGGGAGTTGGTACTGAAGCTTTCTTT,TRBV7-9,once,TRBD1,TRBJ1-1
CASSVAPASGRGADTQYF,TGTGCCAGCAGCGTAGCTCCCGCTAGCGGGAGGGGCGCAGATACGCAGTATTTT,TRBV9,-,TRBD2,TRBJ2-3
CSAMRDTQYF,TGCAGTGCTATGAGGGATACGCAGTATTTT,TRBV20-1,-,-,TRBJ2-3
CASSIAGGMNTEAFF,TGTGCCAGCAGTATTGCAGGGGGAATGAACACTGAAGCTTTCTTT,TRBV28,-,TRBD1,TRBJ1-1
CASSLRAGPLSQETQYF,TGTGCCAGCTCACTTAGGGCCGGGCCTTTGTCCCAAGAGACCCAGTACTTC,TRBV18,-,-,TRBJ2-5
CASSHNHEPYEQYF,TGTGCCAGCAGCCATAATCATGAGCCCTACGAGCAGTACTTC,TRBV14,-,-,TRBJ2-7
CASSLPLAGAADTQYF,TGCGCCAGCAGCCTACCCTTAGCGGGAGCTGCAGATACGCAGTATTTT,TRBV5-1,-,TRBD2,TRBJ2-3
CASSYSEQGVAFF,TGTGCCAGCAGTTACTCCGAACAGGGTGTAGCTTTCTTT,TRBV6-5,-,-,TRBJ1-1
CASRRGQETQYF,TGTGCCAGCCGCCGGGGCCAAGAGACCCAGTACTTC,TRBV28,-,-,TRBJ2-5
CASSQQVQNTEAFF,TGTGCCAGCAGCCAACAGGTTCAGAACACTGAAGCTTTCTTT,TRBV7-2,-,-,TRBJ1-1
CASSPQIPGVSEQFF,TGCGCCAGCAGCCCCCAAATCCCAGGTGTTAGTGAGCAGTTCTTC,TRBV4-3,-,-,TRBJ2-1
CASSPQAPPGSGGTYEQYF,TGTGCCAGCAGTCCCCAGGCCCCCCCTGGGAGCGGGGGGACCTACGAGCAGTACTTC,TRBV27,-,TRBD2,TRBJ2-7
CASSLRSVNEQFF,TGTGCCAGCAGCTTAAGGTCAGTTAATGAGCAGTTCTTC,TRBV7-9,-,-,TRBJ2-1
CASSLDSGMNTEAFF,TGCGCCAGCAGCTTGGACAGTGGGATGAACACTGAAGCTTTCTTT,TRBV5-1,-,-,TRBJ1-1
CASRSTGAPTDTQYF,TGTGCCAGCAGATCCACAGGGGCTCCCACAGATACGCAGTATTTT,TRBV6-4,-,TRBD1,TRBJ2-3